This entry describes one T cell receptor (beta chain). What it binds is not known. The data were taken from a study of lymphopenia after photon versus proton radiotherapy. Whole-study findings and limits: Only patients who died were analyzed for survival; proton advantage is unproven. Larger post-nadir TCR diversity loss correlated inversely with survival in deceased patients. Oligoclonal CD8+ Temra expansion after nadir drove photon patients' diversity drop.

The CDR3 is 14 residues long. J lost 9 bases, V lost 0 bases, and 6 bases had no gene match. CDR1 is LNHDA and CDR2 is SQIVND in the germline V gene (reference sequence). Clones were read by immunoSEQ multiplex PCR, and TCRdb kept only the in-frame ones, dropping some. The data hold roughly 58,000 clones, with 75% to 90% observed a single time. The sequences come from peripheral blood, collected from a patient treated with proton-based radiotherapy. The genes are TRBV19 and TRBJ2-3; the match to TRBD1 covers 7 bases. The receptor comes from a man older than 75 with esophageal cancer. CDR3 coding DNA: TGTGCCAGTAGTATAGATATGGACAGGCCCACGCAGTATTTT. Its protein is CASSIDMDRPTQYF.